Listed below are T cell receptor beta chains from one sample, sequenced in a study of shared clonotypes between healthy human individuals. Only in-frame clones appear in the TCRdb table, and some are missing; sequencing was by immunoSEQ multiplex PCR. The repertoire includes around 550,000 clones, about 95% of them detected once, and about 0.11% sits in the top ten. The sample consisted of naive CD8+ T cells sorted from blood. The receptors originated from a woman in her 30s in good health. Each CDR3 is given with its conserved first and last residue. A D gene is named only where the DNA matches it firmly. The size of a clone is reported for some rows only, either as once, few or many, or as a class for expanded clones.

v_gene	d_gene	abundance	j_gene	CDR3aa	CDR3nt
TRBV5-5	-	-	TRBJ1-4	CASSYSGTPGEKLFF	TGTGCCAGCAGCTACTCCGGGACTCCGGGGGAAAAACTGTTTTTT
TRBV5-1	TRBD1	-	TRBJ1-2	CASSFSLGQENYGYTF	TGCGCCAGCAGCTTTTCACTGGGACAGGAGAACTATGGCTACACCTTC
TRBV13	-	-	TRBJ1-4	CASSFRGEKLFF	TGTGCCAGCAGCTTCAGGGGTGAAAAACTGTTTTTT
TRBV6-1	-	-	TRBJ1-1	CASRGWGTRDTEAFF	TGTGCCAGCAGGGGCTGGGGGACTAGGGACACTGAAGCTTTCTTT
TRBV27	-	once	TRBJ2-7	CASSPLGAFIYEQYF	TGTGCCAGCAGTCCCCTGGGGGCCTTCATCTACGAGCAGTACTTC
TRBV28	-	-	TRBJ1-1	CASSWTGTTNTEAFF	TGTGCCAGCAGTTGGACCGGGACAACGAACACTGAAGCTTTCTTT
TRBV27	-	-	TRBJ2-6	CASTDRGSSSGANVLTF	TGTGCCAGCACCGATCGGGGCTCTAGCTCTGGGGCCAACGTCCTGACTTTC
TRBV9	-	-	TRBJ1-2	CASSVGSRDGAHGYTF	TGTGCCAGCAGCGTAGGCAGCAGGGATGGGGCTCATGGCTACACCTTC
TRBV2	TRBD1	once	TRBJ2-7	CASIQGTGISYEQYF	TGTGCCAGCATCCAAGGGACAGGGATCTCCTACGAGCAGTACTTC
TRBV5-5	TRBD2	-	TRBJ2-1	CASSISGSEQFF	TGTGCCAGCAGCATTAGCGGGAGTGAGCAGTTCTTC
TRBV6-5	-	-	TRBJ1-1	CASSYSRISPHFF	TGTGCCAGCAGTTACTCGAGGATATCCCCGCATTTCTTT
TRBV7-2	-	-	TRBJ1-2	CASSLAGSNYGYTF	TGTGCCAGCAGCTTAGCCGGGTCTAACTATGGCTACACCTTC
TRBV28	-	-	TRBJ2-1	CASFGQVRSSYNEQFF	TGTGCCAGCTTTGGGCAAGTCCGAAGCTCCTACAATGAGCAGTTCTTC
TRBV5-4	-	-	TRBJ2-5	CASSLASQETQYF	TGTGCCAGCAGCTTGGCCTCTCAAGAGACCCAGTACTTC
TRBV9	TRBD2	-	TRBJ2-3	CASSVVASGPSTDTQYF	TGTGCCAGCAGCGTAGTCGCTAGCGGACCTAGCACAGATACGCAGTATTTT
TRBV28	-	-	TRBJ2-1	CASGVGDNEQFF	TGTGCCAGCGGCGTAGGGGACAATGAGCAGTTCTTC
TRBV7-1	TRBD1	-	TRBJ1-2	CASSLGDRQGYGYTF	TGTGCCAGCAGCTTAGGGGACAGGCAGGGCTATGGCTACACCTTC
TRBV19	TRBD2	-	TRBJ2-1	CASSIFPPSGYYNEQFF	TGTGCCAGTAGTATTTTTCCTCCTAGCGGGTATTACAATGAGCAGTTCTTC
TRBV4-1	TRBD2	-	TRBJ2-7	CASSPLAGGSSEQYF	TGCGCCAGCAGCCCCCTAGCGGGAGGGAGTAGTGAGCAGTACTTC
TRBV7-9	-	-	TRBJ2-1	CASSLVGHGWDDNEQFF	TGTGCCAGCAGCCTTGTGGGTCACGGATGGGATGACAATGAGCAGTTCTTC
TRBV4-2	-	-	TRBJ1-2	CASSHGANYGYTF	TGTGCCAGCAGCCACGGGGCGAACTATGGCTACACCTTC
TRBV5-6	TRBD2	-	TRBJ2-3	CASSLAGGPPDTQYF	TGTGCCAGCAGCTTGGCGGGAGGGCCTCCAGATACGCAGTATTTT
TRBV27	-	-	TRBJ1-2	CASSPCGYTF	TGTGCCAGCAGTCCGTGCGGCTACACCTTC
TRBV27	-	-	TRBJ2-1	CASSFLSRDEQFF	TGTGCCAGCAGTTTCCTTTCGAGAGATGAGCAGTTCTTC
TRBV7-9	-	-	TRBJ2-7	CASSLALRGPPSYEQYF	TGTGCCAGCAGCTTAGCGCTTCGGGGTCCCCCCTCCTACGAGCAGTACTTC
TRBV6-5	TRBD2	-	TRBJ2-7	CASTRAGAYEQYF	TGTGCCAGCACAAGAGCGGGAGCATACGAGCAGTACTTC
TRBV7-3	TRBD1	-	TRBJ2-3	CASSLWGTGDSTDTQYF	TGTGCCAGCAGCTTATGGGGGACAGGGGATAGCACAGATACGCAGTATTTT
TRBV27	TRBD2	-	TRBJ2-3	CASKSGSRADTQYF	TGTGCCAGCAAGAGCGGGAGCCGGGCAGATACGCAGTATTTT
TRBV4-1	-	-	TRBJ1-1	CASSHGPLGGNTEAFF	TGCGCCAGCAGCCACGGGCCCTTGGGGGGGAACACTGAAGCCTTCTTT
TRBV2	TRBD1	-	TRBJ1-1	CASSGMMTGPNTEAFF	TGTGCCAGCAGTGGGATGATGACAGGGCCGAACACTGAAGCTTTCTTT
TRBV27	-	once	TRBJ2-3	CASSLGPKADTQYF	TGTGCCAGCAGTTTAGGCCCTAAGGCAGATACGCAGTATTTT
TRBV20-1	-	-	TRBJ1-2	CSARGGVGYTF	TGCAGTGCTAGAGGGGGGGTTGGCTACACCTTC
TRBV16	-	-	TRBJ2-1	CASSQSNEQFF	TGTGCCAGCAGCCAGTCGAATGAGCAGTTCTTC
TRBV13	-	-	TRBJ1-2	CASSLGRGIDYGYTF	TGTGCCAGCAGCTTAGGCAGAGGCATAGACTATGGCTACACCTTC
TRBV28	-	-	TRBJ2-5	CASSLSETQYF	TGTGCCAGCAGTTTATCGGAGACCCAGTACTTC